The 12 T cell receptor beta chains in this list originate from one sample, sequenced in a study of blood T cell repertoires in COVID-19. The data were produced by immunoSEQ multiplex PCR, yet TCRdb's version contains in-frame clones alone and is incomplete. The data show some 530,000 clones, approximately 83% seen once. Sequencing input: peripheral blood. The receptors originated from a human donor in a cohort sampled during active COVID-19.

The chain employs TRBV7-3 and TRBJ2-7; 7 bases are a match to TRBD2. The CDR3 covers 15 residues. V trimming: 3 bases; J trimming: 4 bases; junction bases outside the gene matches: 9. In germline, CDR1 is SGHTA, CDR2 FQGTGA. CDR3 DNA sequence: TGTGCCAGCAGCTTTTTTCCAACCGGGGGGTACGAGCAGTACTTC. Translated, it gives CASSFFPTGGYEQYF.

This rearrangement joins TRBV15 to TRBJ2-3; D may be TRBD1 (6 bases). The CDR3 consists of 17 residues. From germline, CDR1 is LNHNV and CDR2 YYDKDF (reference sequence). Trimming removed 1 base at V and 2 bases at J, with 16 bases between. Written as DNA, the CDR3 is TGTGCCACCAGCAGAGCTTCAGGGGTGGGGGACACAGATACGCAGTATTTT. Amino acids: CATSRASGVGDTDTQYF.

The CDR3 region is CASKRSGSTDTQYF. CDR3 in DNA: TGCGCCAGCAAGCGTAGCGGGAGCACAGATACGCAGTATTTT. The chain combines TRBV5-1 with TRBJ2-3, with 7 positions matching TRBD2. Germline CDR1 SGHRS, CDR2 YFSETQ. V was pared by 6 bases and J by 0 bases, with 4 bases of the junction left unmatched. This CDR3 is 14 amino acids long.

Concerning this clone: This specimen includes other DNA sequences encoding the same CDR3. This chain joins TRBV29-1 and TRBJ1-3; D unclear. The CDR3 is 13 amino acids. V lost 4 bases and J lost 1, with 8 bases in between. The V gene's germline CDR1 is SQVTM and CDR2 ANQGSEA. CDR3 residues: CSVVSGSGNTIYF. The DNA for the CDR3 is TGCAGCGTTGTGTCGGGGTCTGGAAACACCATATATTTT.

The chain uses TRBV27 and TRBJ2-7; 9 bases line up with TRBD2. Trimming cost V 2 bases and J 4 bases; bases outside gene matches: 9. Germline lookup yields CDR1 MNHEY and CDR2 SMNVEV (reference sequence). The CDR3 contains 16 residues. CDR3 loop: CASSLDPRGGAYEQYF. For the CDR3, the DNA is TGTGCCAGCAGTTTAGATCCCCGCGGGGGGGCATACGAGCAGTACTTC.

This chain joins TRBV4-1 and TRBJ1-4, with 9 bases fitting TRBD1. The CDR3 consists of 15 residues. The trim removed 4 bases at V and 8 bases at J, leaving 8 bases unmatched. Germline lookup yields CDR1 MGHRA and CDR2 YSYEKL. The CDR3 reads CASSRGQGNWEKLFF. CDR3 in DNA: TGCGCCAGCAGCCGAGGACAGGGGAATTGGGAAAAACTGTTTTTT.

The chain combines TRBV24-1 with TRBJ2-3; a possible D gene is TRBD1 (6 bases). The CDR3 contains 16 residues. The germline gives CDR1 KGHDR, CDR2 SFDVKD. Trimming shortened V by 2 bases and J by 5 bases, and 16 bases separated the two germline ends. The CDR3 loop is CATSDSISGAEDTQYF. CDR3 sequence (DNA): TGTGCCACCAGTGATTCCATCTCAGGGGCCGAAGATACGCAGTATTTT.

V gene TRBV30 combines with J gene TRBJ1-2, with D possibly being TRBD1 (5 bases). Trimming took 5 bases from V and 4 from J, leaving 14 bases between them. Germline values: CDR1 GTSNPN, CDR2 SVGIG (reference sequence). CDR3 length: 13 residues. CDR3 coding DNA: TGTGCCTGGGGCGCCGTGGGGGGCTATGGCTACACCTTC. This translates into CAWGAVGGYGYTF. Combining the CDR3 with reference TRBV30 and TRBJ1-2 gives the whole variable domain SQTIHQWPATLVQPVGSPLSLECTVEGTSNPNLYWYRQAAGRGLQLLFYSVGIGQISSEVPQNLSASRPQDRQFILSSKKLLLSDSGFYLCAWGAVGGYGYTFGSGTRLTVV.

V usage is TRBV6-2 or TRBV6-3 and J usage is TRBJ1-1; 7 bases match TRBD1. Trimming took 5 bases from V and 7 from J; bases not matched to a gene: 4. The CDR3 has 12 amino acids. Germline CDR1 is MNHEY and CDR2 is SVGEGT. CDR3 amino acids: CASSKQGNEAFF. CDR3 bases: TGTGCCAGCAGTAAACAGGGGAATGAAGCTTTCTTT.

The chain combines TRBV27 with TRBJ1-2; possibly TRBD1 for D (6 bases). CDR1 is MNHEY and CDR2 is SMNVEV in the germline V gene (reference sequence). The CDR3 length is 14 residues. The V end lost 6 bases, the J end lost 8 bases, and 19 bases lay between the germline ends. The CDR3 nucleotides read TGTGCCAGCAGGGAATTGGCCGGGGGGGGCGGCTACACCTTC. Its translation is CASRELAGGGGYTF.

The rearrangement uses TRBV4-1 and TRBJ2-1; D is undetermined. Trimming removed 2 bases from V and 6 bases from J, with 11 bases in between. CDR3 length equals 14 residues. CDR1 is MGHRA, CDR2 YSYEKL, per germline. The CDR3 sequence: CASSQYTRSNEQFF. CDR3 coding DNA: TGCGCCAGCAGCCAATATACCAGATCCAATGAGCAGTTCTTC.

The rearrangement links TRBV15 to TRBJ2-5; 9 nucleotides agree with TRBD2. Trimming removed 0 bases from V and 1 base from J; junction bases left unmatched: 3. The CDR3 runs 16 residues. Germline V CDR1 and CDR2: LNHNV, YYDKDF (reference sequence). DNA of the CDR3: TGTGCCACCAGCAGAGAAGGCGGGAGGGCCCAAGAGACCCAGTACTTC. Translated: CATSREGGRAQETQYF.